This is a list of T cell receptor beta chains from one sample in a study of CD8 T cells in Susac syndrome. From the immunoSEQ multiplex PCR reads, TCRdb called clonotypes with MiXCR, one entry per CDR3 protein. Of about 300,000 distinct CDR3 sequences listed, 75% to 90% are singletons. Material for sequencing was CD8+ T cells from PBMCs. These TCRs come from a human donor with multiple sclerosis. Each CDR3 is given without its conserved first and last residue. The order of the fields is CDR3 protein, J gene, clone size, V gene. Size tells how often a clone was seen (once, few, many) or the class of an expanded clone, and some rows leave it out.

ASSIQGGRNTGELF | TRBJ2-2 | - | TRBV19
ASSPGGALEQY | TRBJ2-7 | - | TRBV7-9
ASSYLGLAANEQF | TRBJ2-1 | - | TRBV6-2/TRBV6-3
ATYDRDRGYNEQF | TRBJ2-1 | - | TRBV28
ASSEANTGELF | TRBJ2-2 | once | TRBV25-1
ASSPLEVYRAYNEQF | TRBJ2-1 | - | TRBV7-6
ASMAGVNEQF | TRBJ2-1 | - | TRBV12-3/TRBV12-4
ASSISLAKAGELF | TRBJ2-2 | - | TRBV19
ASSLGGHTEAF | TRBJ1-1 | - | TRBV7-9
ASSRTSGVGQETQY | TRBJ2-5 | - | TRBV7-2
ASSSPGLSNQPQH | TRBJ1-5 | - | TRBV28
ASSPTTSGRILTGELF | TRBJ2-2 | once | TRBV4-3
ASSVGTGNTGELF | TRBJ2-2 | - | TRBV28
ASSVGTSNTGELF | TRBJ2-2 | - | TRBV9
ASSLVGFNTGELF | TRBJ2-2 | - | TRBV7-8
SVQGQGGGYT | TRBJ1-2 | - | TRBV29-1
ASSPGTATNTGELF | TRBJ2-2 | once | TRBV7-6
ATRDLSSYNEQF | TRBJ2-1 | - | TRBV15